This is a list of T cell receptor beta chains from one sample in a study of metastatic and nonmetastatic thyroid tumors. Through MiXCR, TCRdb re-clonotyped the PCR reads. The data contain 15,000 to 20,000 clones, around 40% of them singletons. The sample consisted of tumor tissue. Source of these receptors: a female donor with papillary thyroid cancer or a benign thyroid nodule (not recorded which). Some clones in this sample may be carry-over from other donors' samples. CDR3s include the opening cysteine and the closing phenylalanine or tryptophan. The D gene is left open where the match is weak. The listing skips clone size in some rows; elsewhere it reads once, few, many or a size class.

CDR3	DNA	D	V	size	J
CASSGTGGGETQYF	TGTGCCAGCAGCGGGACAGGGGGCGGAGAGACCCAGTACTTC	TRBD1	TRBV2	few	TRBJ2-5
CASTPGTSGDEQFF	TGTGCCAGCACCCCCGGGACTAGTGGGGATGAGCAGTTCTTC	TRBD2	TRBV28	few	TRBJ2-1
CASRRQGYLGEQYF	TGTGCCAGCAGACGACAGGGCTACCTAGGTGAGCAGTACTTC	TRBD1	TRBV2	few	TRBJ2-7
CASRPGLAYETQYF	TGTGCCAGCAGGCCGGGACTAGCGTACGAGACCCAGTACTTC	TRBD2	TRBV6-1	few	TRBJ2-5
CASSPRDRVVREQYF	TGTGCCAGTAGTCCGAGGGACAGGGTGGTGCGGGAGCAGTACTTC	TRBD1	TRBV19	.	TRBJ2-7
CAWTRTGELFF	TGTGCCTGGACAAGGACCGGGGAGCTGTTTTTT	.	TRBV30	.	TRBJ2-2
CASSYSGLAADNEQFF	TGTGCCAGCAGTTACTCGGGACTAGCGGCTGATAATGAGCAGTTCTTC	TRBD2	TRBV6-5	.	TRBJ2-1
CASSPTGTGNSPLHF	TGTGCCAGCAGCCCAACCGGGACAGGTAATTCACCCCTCCACTTT	TRBD1	TRBV3-1	.	TRBJ1-6
CATSVQGYNEQFF	TGTGCCACCAGTGTCCAAGGATACAATGAGCAGTTCTTC	.	TRBV24-1	few	TRBJ2-1
CASSLAPTETSASYEQYF	TGCGCCAGCAGCTTGGCGCCTACAGAGACTAGCGCCTCCTACGAGCAGTACTTC	TRBD2	TRBV5-1	.	TRBJ2-7
CASSYGTTDNSPLHF	TGCGCCAGCAGCTATGGGACAACGGATAATTCACCCCTCCACTTT	.	TRBV5-1	.	TRBJ1-6
CASISRTGQETQYF	TGTGCCAGCATCTCTCGGACAGGCCAAGAGACCCAGTACTTC	TRBD1	TRBV11-1	.	TRBJ2-5
CASSTEADTQYF	TGTGCCAGCTCGACGGAAGCAGATACGCAGTATTTT	.	TRBV7-9	.	TRBJ2-3
CATSRERDRAYEQYF	TGTGCCACCAGCAGAGAACGGGACAGGGCCTACGAGCAGTACTTC	TRBD1	TRBV15	.	TRBJ2-7
CASRTPYNEQFF	TGTGCCAGCAGGACCCCCTACAATGAGCAGTTCTTC	.	TRBV6-1	few	TRBJ2-1
CSASERGKGTDTQYF	TGCAGTGCTAGTGAGCGGGGGAAGGGCACAGATACGCAGTATTTT	TRBD2	TRBV20-1	.	TRBJ2-3
CAIQAGGPIGEQYF	TGTGCCATCCAGGCAGGGGGCCCAATTGGCGAGCAGTACTTC	TRBD1	TRBV28	few	TRBJ2-7
CSPDRSYEQYF	TGCAGCCCTGACAGGTCCTACGAGCAATACTTC	.	TRBV20-1	once	TRBJ2-7
CASSRTRNTEAFF	TGTGCCAGCAGCCGTACAAGGAACACTGAAGCTTTCTTT	.	TRBV6-1	few	TRBJ1-1
CASSVGGGSPLHF	TGCGCCAGCAGCGTGGGAGGTGGTTCACCCCTCCACTTT	.	TRBV5-1	few	TRBJ1-6
CSARALYEQYF	TGCAGTGCTAGAGCGTTGTACGAGCAGTACTTC	.	TRBV20-1	once	TRBJ2-7
CASSLLGPREKLFF	TGTGCCAGCAGTTTATTGGGACCGCGTGAAAAACTGTTTTTT	.	TRBV28	few	TRBJ1-4
CASSFWGQGSGDTQYF	TGTGCCAGCAGTTTCTGGGGACAGGGTTCCGGGGATACGCAGTATTTT	TRBD1	TRBV6-5	few	TRBJ2-3
CASSFHPDSHYEQYF	TGTGCCAGCAGTTTCCACCCGGACAGCCACTACGAGCAGTACTTC	.	TRBV6-2/TRBV6-3	.	TRBJ2-7
CATRGKGQEAFF	TGTGCCACCAGGGGGAAGGGGCAGGAAGCTTTCTTT	.	TRBV24-1	.	TRBJ1-1
CASSYSAHRMASGNTIYF	TGTGCTAGCAGTTACTCGGCGCACAGAATGGCCTCTGGAAACACCATATATTTT	.	TRBV6-5	few	TRBJ1-3
CASSSTRGNTEAFF	TGTGCCAGCAGTTCAACCAGGGGAAACACTGAAGCTTTCTTT	.	TRBV12-3/TRBV12-4	few	TRBJ1-1
CASSLGQGNYGYTF	TGTGCCAGCAGTTTAGGCCAGGGGAACTATGGCTACACCTTC	.	TRBV27	.	TRBJ1-2
CASSPFGPSTDTQYF	TGTGCCAGCAGCCCCTTTGGACCCAGCACAGATACGCAGTATTTT	.	TRBV27	few	TRBJ2-3
CSARDSGGASYNSPLHF	TGCAGTGCTAGAGATAGTGGGGGGGCTAGCTATAATTCACCCCTCCACTTT	.	TRBV20-1	.	TRBJ1-6
CSVDGVRQPQHF	TGCAGTGTGGACGGCGTGAGGCAGCCCCAGCATTTT	.	TRBV20-1	.	TRBJ1-5
CSAGQGARSGNTEAFF	TGCAGCGCCGGCCAGGGGGCAAGATCGGGGAACACTGAAGCTTTCTTT	TRBD1	TRBV29-1	.	TRBJ1-1
CASSQGIGSNTGELFF	TGCGCCAGCAGCCAAGGGATAGGGTCGAACACCGGGGAGCTGTTTTTT	.	TRBV4-1	.	TRBJ2-2
CASSFQGGGYTF	TGCGCCAGCAGCTTTCAGGGGGGTGGCTACACCTTC	TRBD1	TRBV5-1	.	TRBJ1-2
CASSSVDREEYF	TGTGCCAGCAGCTCGGTGGACAGGGAGGAGTATTTT	TRBD1	TRBV7-9	few	TRBJ1-3
CASSPYNRGSGGYTF	TGTGCCAGTAGTCCCTATAACAGGGGCTCGGGTGGCTACACCTTC	TRBD1	TRBV19	.	TRBJ1-2
CASSYAGAGPSYEQYF	TGTGCCAGCAGTTACGCTGGGGCGGGACCCTCCTACGAGCAGTACTTC	.	TRBV6-2/TRBV6-3	.	TRBJ2-7
CASSPRTGGISPLHF	TGTGCCAGCAGCCCCCGGACAGGGGGAATTTCACCCCTCCACTTT	TRBD1	TRBV9	once	TRBJ1-6
CSARLAATYEQYF	TGCAGTGCTAGGTTGGCAGCTACCTACGAGCAGTACTTC	.	TRBV20-1	.	TRBJ2-7
CASSTILDGSPLHF	TGTGCCAGCAGCACCATTTTAGACGGTTCACCCCTCCACTTT	.	TRBV9	.	TRBJ1-6
CASSQGTGGFQPQHF	TGTGCCAGCAGCCAGGGGACAGGGGGCTTTCAGCCCCAGCATTTT	TRBD1	TRBV3-1	.	TRBJ1-5
CASRQEQGRAEAFF	TGTGCCAGTAGACAAGAACAGGGGAGGGCTGAAGCTTTCTTT	TRBD1	TRBV19	few	TRBJ1-1
CASSLAVGSQPQHF	TGTGCCAGCAGCTTAGCGGTGGGTTCTCAGCCCCAGCATTTT	.	TRBV11-2	once	TRBJ1-5
CASSPGQRGTQYF	TGCGCCAGCAGCCCGGGACAGCGGGGGACCCAGTACTTC	.	TRBV5-1	.	TRBJ2-5
CASSSTDTQYF	TGTGCCAGCAGTTCCACAGATACGCAGTATTTT	.	TRBV6-1	few	TRBJ2-3
CSVARGSQETQYF	TGCAGCGTTGCCCGAGGTTCCCAAGAGACCCAGTACTTC	.	TRBV29-1	.	TRBJ2-5
CASSLTTSTDTQYF	TGTGCCAGCAGCCTCACCACTAGCACAGATACGCAGTATTTT	.	TRBV6-2/TRBV6-3	few	TRBJ2-3
CASSLGQGGFQETQYF	TGCGCCAGCAGCCTCGGACAGGGAGGATTCCAAGAGACCCAGTACTTC	TRBD1	TRBV5-1	.	TRBJ2-5
CAGSQTGNYNSPLHF	TGTGCCGGATCCCAGACAGGCAATTATAATTCACCCCTCCACTTT	.	TRBV2	.	TRBJ1-6
CASSYGGGNEQFF	TGTGCCAGCAGCTACGGCGGGGGGAATGAGCAGTTCTTC	TRBD2	TRBV7-3	.	TRBJ2-1
CASSATSYEQYF	TGTGCCAGCAGCGCGACCTCCTACGAGCAGTACTTC	.	TRBV7-9	few	TRBJ2-7
CASSYSSALRGDTQYF	TGTGCCAGCAGTTACTCTTCTGCCCTCAGGGGTGATACGCAGTATTTT	.	TRBV6-2/TRBV6-3	.	TRBJ2-3
CASSIVDSPNQPQHF	TGTGCCAGTAGTATAGTCGACAGCCCAAATCAGCCCCAGCATTTT	.	TRBV19	.	TRBJ1-5
CASSKLGGIQETQYF	TGTGCCAGCAGCAAGTTGGGGGGAATCCAAGAGACCCAGTACTTC	.	TRBV7-9	.	TRBJ2-5
CASSPREPRPGANVLTF	TGTGCCAGCAGCCCCCGGGAACCCAGGCCTGGGGCCAACGTCCTGACTTTC	.	TRBV11-1	.	TRBJ2-6
CASSNPWNTEAFF	TGTGCCAGCAGCAATCCATGGAACACTGAAGCTTTCTTT	.	TRBV11-2	once	TRBJ1-1
CASSQLTSGWETQYF	TGCGCCAGCAGCCAGCTGACTAGCGGGTGGGAGACCCAGTACTTC	TRBD2	TRBV4-1	.	TRBJ2-5
CASSFGGQPYGYTF	TGTGCCAGCAGTTTTGGGGGACAGCCCTATGGCTACACCTTC	TRBD1	TRBV27	.	TRBJ1-2
CASSRSSRVYEQYF	TGTGCCAGCAGTCGTTCTAGCAGGGTGTACGAGCAGTACTTC	.	TRBV27	few	TRBJ2-7